Given below is one T cell receptor (beta chain) in context. This clone was found once. Which antigen it targets is not known. One base away there is no much larger clone; base qualities are not given. Each sample received between about 2 and 5.5 ug of genomic DNA as input, and paired samples received equal DNA input. TCR beta libraries were built with the immunoSEQ hsTCRbeta Kit using multiplexed V and J gene primers in two PCR steps. Pooled libraries with positive and negative controls were sequenced on an Illumina MiSeq using a 100-cycle paired-end protocol. In the authors' own workflow: Raw data were processed by the immunoSEQ vendor into normalized, annotated TCR beta repertoire reports. Richness was counted as unique clones by nucleotide sequence, and total richness was extrapolated with the iChao1 and Efron-Thisted estimators. Paired lesions were characterized and compared using Pielou's evenness, Simpson's index, top-ten clone proportional abundance, and the Morisita overlap index. In its TCRdb copy, this immuneACCESS table keeps in-frame sequences only and misses some clones. Where compared with another copy, unresolved V genes explain less than half of these, and the others have no known cause. Clone size and the V and J calls come from that table; the DNA yielded D and trimming. The table for this sample lists roughly 5,000 clones; roughly 88% of them were counted only once. The ten biggest clones cover approximately 5.8% of the sample.

Patients underwent resection for synchronous oligometastatic disease or delayed recurrence of a solitary brain metastasis. To avoid including cancers other than NSCLC, any patient with a history of multiple malignancies was excluded. Using marked H&E slides as a guide, tumor areas were macrodissected from roughly five unstained around 9.3 um sections that had been deparaffinized. All specimens were formalin-fixed and paraffin-embedded (FFPE). Genomic DNA was extracted using the AllPrep DNA/RNA FFPE Kit. These data come from a study of T cells in lung cancer brain metastases (dated by TCRdb to 2016 to 2019). Background on the whole study: Of the 20 patients, approximately 18 had a history of tobacco use, with a median of roughly 41 pack-years. Most of the roughly 20 patients received no interval therapy between primary and metastasis resection. The primary and brain metastasis specimens were acquired a median of around 380 days apart. TCR beta CDR3 repertoires were compared between fully resected primary non-small cell lung cancers and paired brain metastases. The cohort comprised around 20 patients contributing around 40 specimens, one primary lung lesion and one brain metastasis each. The median age of the patients at first diagnosis was around 54 years, and the group included several males and approximately twelve females. The average DNA integrity number was approximately 3.8 in both primary and metastatic specimens, and the two sites did not differ significantly. Findings and caveats that apply to the study as a whole: DNA fragmentation in the FFPE samples may have kept the complete infiltrating T cell repertoire from being retrieved. The ten most abundant clones accounted for a significantly larger fraction of the repertoire in brain metastases than in primaries, which suggests clonal expansion. Most clones were lesion-specific, with limited overlap between paired lesions (mean Morisita index roughly 0.25). It was not possible to control for the effects of preoperative corticosteroids on T cell infiltration in brain metastases. Compared with their paired primaries, brain metastases had significantly fewer unique productive clones (median 1540 versus 4551).

V is cut by 4 bases and J by 10 bases, and the space between the germline ends is 17 bases. Counted from cysteine to phenylalanine, this CDR3 has 15 amino acids. Here the CDR3 DNA is all that survives: 45 bases in frame from base 1. As encoded in the germline V gene, CDR1 is SGHTA while CDR2 is FQGNSA. Sequencing used tumor tissue from the primary lung tumor. This specimen's cell subset or site label, interpreted: primary lung cancer lesion. Recombination linked TRBV7-2 to TRBJ1-6; a weak D assignment points to TRBD1 (5 bases agree). The sequence was collected from a woman in her 50s with non-small cell lung cancer. The CDR3 amino acid sequence is: CASSSWGGKGSPLHF. The DNA sequence reads TGTGCCAGCAGCTCCTGGGGGGGAAAAGGATCACCCCTCCACTTT. Beyond the CDR3, the reference TRBV7-2 and TRBJ1-6 genes provide the residues; the full variable domain reads: GAGVSQSPSNKVTEKGKDVELRCDPISGHTALYWYRQSLGQGLEFLIYFQGNSAPDKSGLPSDRFSAERTGGSVSTLTIQRTQQEDSAVYLCASSSWGGKGSPLHFGNGTRLTVT.